Described below is a single TCR beta chain sequence and its context. RNA extraction gave at least 6 micrograms of total RNA per sample. The data originate from a study of blood T cells in healthy people across ages. Study-level information: Template switching retrieved approximately one barcoded beta molecule for each two T cells.

The authors ran a second PCR of about 6 to 11 cycles using a sample-barcoded 5' primer and a J-beta primer mix. Each cDNA molecule was tagged by a template-switch adaptor that had 12 random nucleotides. Using its own MiXCR run on the 5' RACE reads, TCRdb lists one record per CDR3 protein. The repertoire has around 1,000,000 distinct CDR3 sequences, around two fifths of them found once; the top ten carry 13%. This CDR3 contains 14 residues. Trimming removed 7 bases from V and 6 bases from J, with 18 bases in between. The sample consisted of blood. This TCR was recovered from a man younger than 30 in good health. This chain links TRBV12-3 or TRBV12-4 with TRBJ1-2; the D is unclear. CDR3: CASTPAWLPHGYTF. The CDR3 DNA reads TGTGCCAGCACCCCGGCTTGGCTACCCCATGGCTACACCTTC.